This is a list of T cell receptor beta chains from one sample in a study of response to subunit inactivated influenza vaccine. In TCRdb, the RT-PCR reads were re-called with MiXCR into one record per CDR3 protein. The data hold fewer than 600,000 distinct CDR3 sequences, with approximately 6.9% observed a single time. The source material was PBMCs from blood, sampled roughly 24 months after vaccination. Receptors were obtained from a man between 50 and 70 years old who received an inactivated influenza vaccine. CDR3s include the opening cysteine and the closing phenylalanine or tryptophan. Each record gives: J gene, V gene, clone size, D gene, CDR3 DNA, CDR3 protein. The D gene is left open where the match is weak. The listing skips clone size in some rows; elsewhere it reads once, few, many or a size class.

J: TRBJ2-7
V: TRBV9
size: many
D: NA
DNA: TGTGCCAGCAGCGCAAAATCGGACGCCCTGGGAGAGCAGTACTTC
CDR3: CASSAKSDALGEQYF

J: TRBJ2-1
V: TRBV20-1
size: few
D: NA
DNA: TGCAGTGCTAGGTTTCCCAACGGGACTTACAATGAGCAGTTCTTC
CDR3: CSARFPNGTYNEQFF

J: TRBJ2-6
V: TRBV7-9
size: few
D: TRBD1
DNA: TGTGCCAGCAGCTCGGGACAGACGGGCGCTGGGGCCAACGTCCTGACTTTC
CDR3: CASSSGQTGAGANVLTF

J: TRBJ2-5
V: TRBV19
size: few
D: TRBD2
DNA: TGTGCCAGTAATCCAGCGGGAAATCGAGAGACCCAGTACTTC
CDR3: CASNPAGNRETQYF

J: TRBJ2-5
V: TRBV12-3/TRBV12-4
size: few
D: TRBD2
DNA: TGTGCCAGCAGTTTGGGACTAGCGAAAGAGACCCAGTACTTC
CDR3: CASSLGLAKETQYF

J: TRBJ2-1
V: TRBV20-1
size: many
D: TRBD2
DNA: TGCAGTATTCTAGCGGGAGGGCGTAATGAGCAGTTCTTC
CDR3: CSILAGGRNEQFF

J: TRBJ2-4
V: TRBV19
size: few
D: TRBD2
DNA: TGTGCCAGTAGTATAGCTAGCGGCGACCTAGCCAAAAACATTCAGTACTTC
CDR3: CASSIASGDLAKNIQYF

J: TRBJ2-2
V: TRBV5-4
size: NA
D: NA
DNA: TGTGCCAGCTCCTGGACAGAGAACACCGGGGAGCTGTTTTTT
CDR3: CASSWTENTGELFF

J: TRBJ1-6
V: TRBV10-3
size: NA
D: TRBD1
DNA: TGTGCCACCCGACAGGGGATCAATTCACCCCTCCACTTT
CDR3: CATRQGINSPLHF

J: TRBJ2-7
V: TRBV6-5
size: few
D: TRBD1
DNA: TGTGCCAGCAGTTCCCATGGGACAGGGGTCGTGCCCTACGAGCAGTACTTC
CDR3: CASSSHGTGVVPYEQYF

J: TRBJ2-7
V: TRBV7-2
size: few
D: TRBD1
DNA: TGTGCCAGCAGCCCGGGGACAGCTAAGCAGTACTTC
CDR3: CASSPGTAKQYF

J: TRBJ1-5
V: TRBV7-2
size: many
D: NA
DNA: TGTGCCAGCAGCTTAGGATGGGGCCAGCCCCAGCATTTT
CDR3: CASSLGWGQPQHF

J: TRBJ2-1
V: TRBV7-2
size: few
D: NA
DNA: TGTGCCAGCAGCTTAGTAGGTGGTCCCCTTCGGTTCTTC
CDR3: CASSLVGGPLRFF

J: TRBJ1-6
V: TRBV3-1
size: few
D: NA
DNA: TGTGCCAGCAGCCCCCCAAGGACGGCGGGTAATTCACCCCTCCACTTT
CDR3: CASSPPRTAGNSPLHF

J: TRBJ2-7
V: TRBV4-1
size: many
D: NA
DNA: TGCGCCAGCAGCCAAGATATTGGGGTCTACGAGCAGTACTTC
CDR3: CASSQDIGVYEQYF

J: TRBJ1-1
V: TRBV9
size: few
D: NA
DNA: TGTGCCAGCAGCGGCAGACACACGAACACTGAAGCTTTCTTT
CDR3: CASSGRHTNTEAFF

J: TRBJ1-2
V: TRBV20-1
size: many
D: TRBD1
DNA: TGCAGTGCTCCCCGGGATATCAGAGATCGGACAGGGTCTGATGGCTACACCTTC
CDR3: CSAPRDIRDRTGSDGYTF

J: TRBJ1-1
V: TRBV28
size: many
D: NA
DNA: TGTGCCAGCAGTTTCGTGTCAAGCCCGAACACTGAAGCTTTCTTT
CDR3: CASSFVSSPNTEAFF

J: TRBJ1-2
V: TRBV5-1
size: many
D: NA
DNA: TGCGCCAGCAGCTTGGGGGCAGCTAACTATGGCTACACCTTC
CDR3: CASSLGAANYGYTF

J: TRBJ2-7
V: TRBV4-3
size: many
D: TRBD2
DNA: TGCGCCAGCAGCCAAGAATGGGGATTGGCTAGCGGGAGCTACGAGCAGTACTTC
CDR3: CASSQEWGLASGSYEQYF

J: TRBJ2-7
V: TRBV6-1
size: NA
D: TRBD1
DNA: TGTGCCGCCCCGGGGAGGACAGGGGCGGACGAGCAGTACTTC
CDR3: CAAPGRTGADEQYF

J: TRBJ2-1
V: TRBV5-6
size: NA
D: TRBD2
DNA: TGTGCCAGCAGCTTCCTTCTCCGCGGGTCCGTAGCGGGGACCCAGTTCTTC
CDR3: CASSFLLRGSVAGTQFF

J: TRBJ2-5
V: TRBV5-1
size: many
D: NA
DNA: TGCGCCAGCAGCTTGGCCAGGGACCAAGAGACCCAGTACTTC
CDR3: CASSLARDQETQYF

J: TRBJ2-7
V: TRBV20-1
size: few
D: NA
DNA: TGCAGTGCCCTGGACAGTCCCTACGAGCAGTACTTC
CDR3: CSALDSPYEQYF

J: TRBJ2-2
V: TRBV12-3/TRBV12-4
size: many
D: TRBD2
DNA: TGTGCCAGCAGCTCCTGGCGGGAGGCGCGCACCGGGGAGCTGTTTTTT
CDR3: CASSSWREARTGELFF

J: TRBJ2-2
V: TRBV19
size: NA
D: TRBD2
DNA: TGTGCCAGTAGTATAACTGGACTAGCGGACACCGGGGAGCTGTTTTTT
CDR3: CASSITGLADTGELFF

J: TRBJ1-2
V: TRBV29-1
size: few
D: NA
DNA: TGCAGCGTTGACCTACCCTCCGTGAACTATGGCTACACCTTC
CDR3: CSVDLPSVNYGYTF

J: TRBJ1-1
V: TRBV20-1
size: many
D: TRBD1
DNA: TGCAGTGCCCGGGGGACAGGGTATGAAGCTTTCTTT
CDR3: CSARGTGYEAFF

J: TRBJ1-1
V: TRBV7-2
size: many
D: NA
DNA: TGTGCCAGCAGCTTTGACAGTGAAGCTTTCTTT
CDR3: CASSFDSEAFF

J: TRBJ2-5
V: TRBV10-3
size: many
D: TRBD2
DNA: TGTGCCATCAGTGATAGCGGGGGGGCCGTAGAGACCCAGTACTTC
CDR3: CAISDSGGAVETQYF

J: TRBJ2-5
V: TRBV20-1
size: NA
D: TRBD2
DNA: TGCAGTGCTAGAGATCAAAGGACTAGGAGAGAGACCCAGTACTTC
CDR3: CSARDQRTRRETQYF

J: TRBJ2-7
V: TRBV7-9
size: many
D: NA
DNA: TGTGCCAGCAGCTTAAATAGGCAGCGGAGGGTCAACGAGCAGTACTTC
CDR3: CASSLNRQRRVNEQYF

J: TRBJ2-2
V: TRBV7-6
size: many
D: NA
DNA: TGTGCCAGCAGCTCGACAGTGAACACCGGGGAGCTGTTTTTT
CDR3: CASSSTVNTGELFF

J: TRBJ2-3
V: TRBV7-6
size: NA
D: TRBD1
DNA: TGTGCCAGCAGCTCTCTACAGGGGTCGGGGACAGATACGCAGTATTTT
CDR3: CASSSLQGSGTDTQYF

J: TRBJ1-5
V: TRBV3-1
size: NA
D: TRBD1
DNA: TGTGCCAGCAGCCAAGGGACAGGGGCAAGCAATCAGCCCCAGCATTTT
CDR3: CASSQGTGASNQPQHF

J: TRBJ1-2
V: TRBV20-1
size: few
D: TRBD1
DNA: TGCAGTGCGCGGACAGGGTTGCCCTATGGCTACACCTTC
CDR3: CSARTGLPYGYTF

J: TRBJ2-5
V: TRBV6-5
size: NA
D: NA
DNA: TGTGCCAGCAGTTACCTACGGGGTTCACAAGAGACCCAGTACTTC
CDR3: CASSYLRGSQETQYF

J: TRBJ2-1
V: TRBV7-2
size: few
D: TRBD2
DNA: TGTGCCAGCAAAATTGGCGGGGGACACAATGAGCAGTTCTTC
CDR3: CASKIGGGHNEQFF

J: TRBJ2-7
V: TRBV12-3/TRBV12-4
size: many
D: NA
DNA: TGTGCCAGCAGTTTAGTTGGGGTGACACCCCCCTACGAGCAGTACTTC
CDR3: CASSLVGVTPPYEQYF

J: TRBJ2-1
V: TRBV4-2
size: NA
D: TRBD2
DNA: TGTGCCAGCAGCCAAGTAACTAGCGGGGGGACTTACAATGAGCAGTTCTTC
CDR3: CASSQVTSGGTYNEQFF

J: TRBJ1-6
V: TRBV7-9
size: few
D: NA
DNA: TGTGCCAGCAGCTTAGATCTAAATAATTCACCCCTCCACTTT
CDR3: CASSLDLNNSPLHF

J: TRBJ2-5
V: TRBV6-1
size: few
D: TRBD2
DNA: TGTGCCAGCAGACGCGGGACTAGCGGGCAAGAGACCCAGTACTTC
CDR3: CASRRGTSGQETQYF

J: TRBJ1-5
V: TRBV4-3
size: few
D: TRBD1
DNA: TGCGCCAGCAGCCAAACTACCGGGACAGGGGGACAGCCCCAGCATTTT
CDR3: CASSQTTGTGGQPQHF

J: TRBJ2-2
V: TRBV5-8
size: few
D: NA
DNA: TGTGCCAGCAGCTTCTCCCCAGGGGCAGCCGGGGAGCTGTTTTTT
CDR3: CASSFSPGAAGELFF

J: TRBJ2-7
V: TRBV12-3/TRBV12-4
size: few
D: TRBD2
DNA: TGTGCCAGCAGTTTAGCCACTAGCGGGACGGGCGAGCAGTACTTC
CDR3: CASSLATSGTGEQYF

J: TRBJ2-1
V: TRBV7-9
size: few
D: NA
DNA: TGTGCCAGCAGCTCCGGGACCAAGCAGTTCTTC
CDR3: CASSSGTKQFF

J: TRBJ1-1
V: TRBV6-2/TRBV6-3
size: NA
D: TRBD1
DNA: TGTGCCAGCACCCACTCCAGGGGGTCCACTGAAGCTTTCTTT
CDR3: CASTHSRGSTEAFF

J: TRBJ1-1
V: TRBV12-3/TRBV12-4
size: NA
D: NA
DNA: TGTGCCAGCAGTCTACAGCTTACGATGAACACTAAAGCTTTCTTT
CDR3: CASSLQLTMNTKAFF

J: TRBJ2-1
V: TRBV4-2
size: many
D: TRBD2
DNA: TGTGCCAGTCTCGGGACTAGCGGGGGCCCAGAAAGCCATGAGCAGTTCTTC
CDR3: CASLGTSGGPESHEQFF

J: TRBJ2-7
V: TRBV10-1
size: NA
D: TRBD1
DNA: TGCGCCAGCAGTGGAGGACAGGGTCCGGCGTACGAGCAGTACTTC
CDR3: CASSGGQGPAYEQYF

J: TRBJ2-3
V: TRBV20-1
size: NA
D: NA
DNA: TGCAGTGCCAACCGGGGCCCAGATACGCAGTATTTT
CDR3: CSANRGPDTQYF